This TCR beta chain was sequenced for a study of beta chain features in type 1 diabetes. General study findings and limits: Possible PCR preference for shorter templates applied equally to patients and controls. More deletions and fewer insertions at VDJ junctions were seen in type 1 diabetes patients. Shortening that was moderate but significant affected the TCRB CDR3s of Type 1 diabetes patients in all four CD4+ subsets.

All of the isolated RNA was reverse transcribed, so expressed TCRB transcripts were sequenced. TCRdb's copy holds only in-frame clones and misses some; the assay was immunoSEQ multiplex PCR. This sample yields 130,000 to 150,000 clones, of which roughly an eighth are seen a single time; roughly 1.4% belongs to the top ten. The germline V gene has CDR1 SQVTM and CDR2 ANQGSEA. The CDR3 runs 16 residues. V lost 6 bases and J 1 base, leaving 18 bases between the germline ends. With respect to this clone: The antigen is unknown.

Using CD45RO/CCR7/CD25/CD127/CD95/CD27, CD4+ naive, central memory, regulatory and stem cell-like memory cells were sorted. Sequencing was carried out using central memory CD4+ T cells from blood. This rearrangement joins TRBV29-1 to TRBJ2-2; D is possibly TRBD1 (6 bases). The clonotype was recovered from a man between 18 and 35 years old with type 1 diabetes. CDR3 nucleotide sequence: TGCAGCGTCCCTCCATCAGGACAGATGAACACCGGGGAGCTGTTTTTT. This translates into CSVPPSGQMNTGELFF.